This T cell receptor (beta chain) was obtained from a study of blood T cells in healthy people across ages. Between the trimmed V and J ends, which lost 4 bases and 1 base, there was a span of 11 bases. There are 14 residues in the CDR3. Germline CDR1 MDHEN, CDR2 SYDVKM. In its sample, this clonotype was seen once. Next came a second PCR, run for roughly 6 to 11 cycles, which used a sample-barcoded 5' primer along with a J-beta primer mix. MiXCR, run by TCRdb on the 5' RACE reads, gives a single entry per CDR3 protein. The repertoire has hundreds of thousands of distinct CDR3 sequences, roughly 49% of them found once; the top ten carry approximately 32%.

The TCR comes from a woman aged 60 to 75 in good health. The J gene is TRBJ2-7, the V gene TRBV28, with D possibly being TRBD1 (5 bases). The sample consisted of blood. CDR3 residues: CASSYRLPSYEQYF. The CDR3 DNA reads as TGTGCCAGCAGTTACAGGCTCCCATCCTACGAGCAGTACTTC.